This T cell receptor beta chain derives from a study of identical twins. General study results and limits: Fewer insertions marked abundant cord blood beta clonotypes; young adult naive trended weakly, memory not at all. Models came in too low on out-of-frame TCR alpha sharing in monozygotic twins.

Via MiXCR, TCRdb re-called the 5' RACE reads, giving one row per CDR3 protein. The sample has around 490,000 distinct CDR3 sequences; approximately 20% are singletons. CDR1 is SGHRS, CDR2 YFSETQ, per germline. Germline trimming cut 4 bases from V and 4 bases from J; bases unmatched to any gene: 5. This CDR3 comprises 14 residues. A remark on this clonotype: The antigen remains undetermined.

The data were also submitted as part of a second study, on yellow fever vaccine responses in identical twins. As that report states: Reportedly, twins showed a vaccine T cell response that looked partly convergent and partly personalized.

The chain carries TRBV5-1 and TRBJ2-5; 9 bases agree with TRBD1. The origin of this receptor is a woman in her late teens or twenties in good health. Sample: CD4+ T cells sorted from blood. Here the CDR3 reads CASSAGQGLETQYF. CDR3 bases: TGCGCCAGCAGCGCGGGACAGGGATTAGAGACCCAGTACTTC.